These T cell receptor beta chains were read from a single sample in a study of T cells after yellow fever vaccination. From the 5' RACE reads, TCRdb called clonotypes with MiXCR, one entry per CDR3 protein. This table has approximately 300,000 distinct CDR3 sequences, over 8.5% appearing once. Material: CD4+ T cells sorted from PBMCs, obtained 45 days after the yellow fever booster vaccination. These receptors were taken from a man between 18 and 35 years old who received the YFV17D yellow fever vaccine. Each CDR3 is given with its conserved first and last residue. Each record gives: V gene, clone size, J gene, CDR3 length, D gene, CDR3 protein, CDR3 DNA. D genes are given only for firm matches. Where a row states a size, it is once, few, many or the class of an expanded clone; other rows omit it.

TRBV5-6	.	TRBJ2-3	14	TRBD2	CASSLARGGDTQYF	TGTGCCAGCAGCTTGGCCCGGGGGGGGGATACGCAGTATTTT
TRBV29-1	many	TRBJ2-2	13	.	CSVDSENTGELFF	TGCAGCGTTGATTCTGAAAACACCGGGGAGCTGTTTTTT
TRBV5-1	.	TRBJ2-3	16	TRBD2	CASSALAGGNQDTQYF	TGCGCCAGCAGCGCGCTAGCGGGGGGGAATCAAGATACGCAGTATTTT
TRBV6-5	few	TRBJ2-7	15	.	CASSPAGSGDYEQYF	TGTGCCAGCAGTCCTGCGGGGTCCGGGGATTACGAGCAGTACTTC
TRBV7-2	few	TRBJ2-7	16	TRBD2	CASSFDRTSGGYEQYF	TGTGCCAGCAGCTTCGATAGGACTAGCGGGGGCTACGAGCAGTACTTC
TRBV20-1	few	TRBJ2-1	14	TRBD2	CSATLAGGINEQFF	TGCAGTGCTACCCTAGCGGGGGGAATCAATGAGCAGTTCTTC
TRBV7-9	.	TRBJ1-2	11	.	CASSLVAGYTF	TGTGCCAGCAGCTTAGTGGCTGGCTACACCTTC
TRBV6-2/TRBV6-3	few	TRBJ2-1	14	TRBD2	CASRTFGGEGEQFF	TGTGCCAGCAGGACCTTCGGGGGGGAGGGTGAGCAGTTCTTC
TRBV29-1	.	TRBJ1-2	13	.	CSVDKGGRYGYTF	TGCAGCGTTGATAAAGGGGGTCGATATGGCTACACCTTC
TRBV20-1	.	TRBJ2-3	16	TRBD2	CSARSSGGGSTDTQYF	TGCAGTGCTAGAAGTAGCGGGGGAGGGAGCACAGATACGCAGTATTTT
TRBV7-2	many	TRBJ1-4	15	.	CASSLGSGTNEKLFF	TGTGCCAGCAGCTTGGGGTCGGGTACTAATGAAAAACTGTTTTTT
TRBV2	few	TRBJ2-2	15	.	CASSEIRGNTGELFF	TGTGCCAGCAGTGAGATAAGGGGTAACACCGGGGAGCTGTTTTTT
TRBV18	few	TRBJ1-1	14	.	CASSPTTAENEAFF	TGTGCCAGCTCACCGACCACGGCAGAAAATGAAGCTTTCTTT
TRBV7-2	many	TRBJ1-2	13	.	CASSFSGDYGYTF	TGTGCCAGCAGCTTTTCAGGGGATTATGGCTACACCTTC
TRBV10-3	.	TRBJ2-6	19	.	CASLSISSRGEAGANVLTF	TGTGCCAGCCTGTCCATTTCCTCCCGAGGAGAAGCTGGGGCCAACGTCCTGACTTTC
TRBV24-1	few	TRBJ2-3	14	.	CATSVGSQDDTQYF	TGTGCCACCAGTGTCGGCAGCCAAGACGACACGCAGTATTTT
TRBV7-9	many	TRBJ1-1	14	.	CASSSTGPTTEAFF	TGTGCCAGCAGCTCGACGGGACCAACCACTGAAGCTTTCTTT
TRBV5-6	few	TRBJ1-1	15	TRBD1	CASRPTGARNLEAFF	TGTGCCAGCAGACCAACAGGGGCGCGGAATCTCGAAGCTTTCTTT
TRBV5-1	.	TRBJ2-5	14	TRBD2	CASSLSGVQETQYF	TGCGCCAGCAGTCTTAGCGGGGTCCAAGAGACCCAGTACTTC
TRBV12-3/TRBV12-4	few	TRBJ2-3	14	.	CASRAVADTDTQYF	TGTGCCAGCAGGGCGGTGGCGGACACAGATACGCAGTATTTT
TRBV20-1	few	TRBJ2-5	12	.	CSASGEWETQYF	TGCAGTGCTAGTGGGGAGTGGGAGACCCAGTACTTC
TRBV6-6	few	TRBJ2-4	18	.	CASRTRTARGRAKNIQYF	TGTGCCAGCAGGACCCGCACCGCCCGGGGGAGGGCCAAAAACATTCAGTACTTC
TRBV5-1	.	TRBJ1-4	13	TRBD1	CASSPDRVEKLFF	TGCGCCAGCAGTCCGGACAGGGTTGAAAAACTGTTTTTT
TRBV2	few	TRBJ2-5	14	.	CASRKDAQEETQYF	TGTGCCAGCAGGAAGGATGCGCAAGAAGAGACCCAGTACTTC
TRBV11-2	few	TRBJ2-3	16	.	CASSLNSRGHTDTQYF	TGTGCCAGCAGCCTCAACTCCAGGGGACACACAGATACGCAGTATTTT
TRBV5-6	.	TRBJ1-2	12	TRBD1	CASSYRGFGYTF	TGTGCCAGCAGCTACAGGGGTTTCGGCTACACCTTC
TRBV19	many	TRBJ2-1	12	TRBD1	CASTQGLSEQFF	TGTGCCAGTACACAGGGGCTGAGTGAGCAGTTCTTC
TRBV7-2	.	TRBJ2-2	15	.	CASSLYNRRGGELFF	TGTGCCAGCAGCTTATATAACCGCCGAGGCGGGGAGCTGTTTTTT
TRBV7-2	.	TRBJ2-1	11	.	CASRPYNEQFF	TGTGCCAGCAGGCCTTACAATGAGCAGTTCTTC
TRBV29-1	.	TRBJ1-3	13	.	CSVDDVSGNTIYF	TGCAGCGTCGACGACGTTTCTGGAAACACCATATATTTT
TRBV4-1	.	TRBJ1-1	15	TRBD1	CASSQTGGMYTEAFF	TGCGCCAGCAGCCAAACAGGGGGCATGTACACTGAAGCTTTCTTT
TRBV29-1	few	TRBJ2-1	14	.	CRQRGPEEDNEQFF	TGCAGACAACGCGGGCCGGAAGAGGACAATGAGCAGTTCTTC
TRBV28	.	TRBJ2-3	12	TRBD2	CASSGSGGTQYF	TGTGCCAGCAGTGGAAGCGGGGGAACGCAGTATTTT